This TCR beta chain is from a study of long-term antiretroviral therapy in people with HIV. Notes on the study in general: Relative to control repertoires, HIV repertoires exhibited narrower CDR3 length ranges.

Regarding this clone: The antigen is not known.

This CDR3 region has 13 residues. Per germline, CDR1 SGDLS and CDR2 YYNGEE. V lost 0 bases and J lost 8, with 8 bases in between. An immunoSEQ assay, version v3.0, was performed at survey level. TCRdb's table, derived via immunoSEQ multiplex PCR, lists solely in-frame clones and lacks some. The sample yields 25,000 to 30,000 clones, 93% seen once. Source: unsorted PBMCs, taken 6.2 years after starting antiretroviral therapy. The chain joins TRBV9 to TRBJ2-2; D may match TRBD1 or TRBD2 (5 bases each). The receptor was derived from a man aged 40-49 years with HIV. The CDR3: CASSVDGAGELFF. CDR3 DNA: TGTGCCAGCAGCGTAGACGGGGCGGGGGAGCTGTTTTTT.